The 27 T cell receptor beta chains below were found in one sample sequenced in a study of blood T cell repertoires in COVID-19. Libraries were prepared by immunoSEQ multiplex PCR; TCRdb keeps only in-frame clonotypes and omits some of them. The table has about 190,000 clones, around four fifths seen once; the top ten hold approximately 19%. The sequenced material came from peripheral blood. These receptors were collected from a human donor in a cohort sampled during active COVID-19.

The chain joins TRBV5-1 to TRBJ2-3, with 9 bases fitting TRBD1. J lost 6 bases, V lost 3 bases, and 5 bases had no gene match. CDR1 is SGHRS and CDR2 is YFSETQ in the germline V gene. This CDR3 contains 14 residues. CDR3 coding DNA: TGCGCCAGCAGCTCGGGACAGGGTATCGATACGCAGTATTTT. This codes for CASSSGQGIDTQYF.

The genes are TRBV28 and TRBJ1-1; 7 bases are a match to TRBD1. J was trimmed by 5 bases and V by 8 bases; bases with no gene match: 8. CDR3 length: 13 residues. The germline V gene has CDR1 MDHEN and CDR2 SYDVKM. The CDR3 sequence is CASGRQGFTEAFF. For the CDR3, the DNA is TGTGCCAGCGGCCGACAGGGTTTTACTGAAGCTTTCTTT.

This chain uses TRBV7-2 with TRBJ1-6; TRBD1 matches 9 bases. The junction had 14 bases not matched to a gene; V was cut back by 4 bases and J by 13 bases. This CDR3 is built from 16 residues. CDR1 and CDR2 from the germline V gene are SGHTA and FQGNSA. The CDR3 loop reads CASSSTGTGSLIPLHF. The CDR3 nucleotides are TGTGCCAGCAGCTCCACCGGGACAGGGTCTTTAATCCCCCTCCACTTT.

For this clone: One end of the junction does not line up with germline, which may come from a read error. This rearrangement joins TRBV7-2 to TRBJ2-1; 9 nucleotides line up with TRBD1. Germline V gene sequence: CDR1 SGHTA, CDR2 FQGNSA. This CDR3 comprises 15 residues. The chain's CDR3 is CASSLGTGIHNEQFF. CDR3 DNA: TGTGCCAGCAGTTTAGGGACAGGGATACACAATGAGCAGTTCTTC.

This chain uses TRBV9 with TRBJ1-5; 8 bases map to TRBD1. J gave up 4 bases and V 3 bases, and 9 bases lay outside the gene matches. CDR3 length: 16 residues. Germline-derived CDR1 and CDR2 are SGDLS and YYNGEE. The CDR3 coding sequence is TGTGCCAGCAGCGCAACGGGACAGGAGGTAAATCAGCCCCAGCATTTT. Its translation: CASSATGQEVNQPQHF.

This chain joins TRBV27 and TRBJ1-1; D perhaps matches TRBD1 (6 bases). CDR3 size: 13 residues. V dropped 3 bases and J dropped 10 bases, with 15 bases sitting between them. CDR1 is MNHEY, CDR2 SMNVEV, per germline (reference sequence). As DNA, the CDR3 is TGTGCCAGCAGTTTGTCGAGGGACATAAGAGCTTTCTTT. Encoded protein: CASSLSRDIRAFF.

To note about this clone: A read error may account for a junction end that differs from germline. The chain has TRBV10-3 and TRBJ1-2; 7 bases agree with TRBD1. The length of the CDR3 is 12 residues. Germline CDR1 and CDR2: ENHRY and SYGVKD. CDR3: CALRGAGDGYTF. CDR3 nucleotides: TGTGCCCTCAGGGGGGCAGGCGACGGCTACACCTTC.

The J gene is TRBJ1-4, the V gene TRBV4-1, with D unclear. V was trimmed by 1 base and J by 2 bases, leaving 5 bases between them. The CDR3 is 14 amino acids. Germline V lookup: CDR1 MGHRA, CDR2 YSYEKL. In DNA form, the CDR3 reads TGCGCCAGCAGCCAAGCCCCGACTAATGAAAAACTGTTTTTT. This gives the protein CASSQAPTNEKLFF.

V gene TRBV18 combines with J gene TRBJ1-4; D remains unclear. This CDR3 is built from 17 residues. The germline CDR1 and CDR2 sequences are KGHSH and LQKENI. The V and J ends lost 3 bases and 5 bases respectively, with 19 bases between them. The CDR3 bases are TGTGCCAGCTCACCTCTCAAGACCGGAGGCGGAAATGAAAAACTGTTTTTT. It specifies CASSPLKTGGGNEKLFF.

The V gene is TRBV27, the J gene TRBJ1-5; 9 positions match TRBD1. Trimming cost V 6 bases and J 4 bases; bases outside gene matches: 10. CDR3 length: 16 residues. Germline V gene sequence: CDR1 MNHEY, CDR2 SMNVEV (reference sequence). In nucleotides, the CDR3 is TGTGCCAGCAGAAAATACAGGGGGCAATCGAATCAGCCCCAGCATTTT. This encodes CASRKYRGQSNQPQHF.

The V call is TRBV25-1, the J call TRBJ1-1, with D hard to call. The V end lost 3 bases, the J end lost 6 bases, and 14 bases lay between the germline ends. CDR3 length equals 14 residues. In germline, CDR1 is MGHDK, CDR2 SYGVNS. In DNA, the CDR3 is TGTGCCAGCAGTGATCCCCCTACTAGACCTGAAGCTTTCTTT. Translated, it gives CASSDPPTRPEAFF.

This chain joins TRBV6-5 and TRBJ2-2; D gene unclear. Trimming took 6 bases from V and 2 from J, leaving 4 bases between them. The CDR3 contains 12 residues. The V gene's germline CDR1 is MNHEY and CDR2 SVGAGI. The CDR3 DNA is TGTGCCAGCAGGGCCAACACCGGGGAGCTGTTTTTT. Its translation is CASRANTGELFF.

V usage is TRBV5-1 and J usage is TRBJ2-5, with 8 bases identical to TRBD1. With 0 bases clipped from V and 5 bases from J, the junction kept 9 bases outside the gene matches. CDR3 length equals 16 residues. Germline lookup yields CDR1 SGHRS and CDR2 YFSETQ. For the CDR3, the DNA is TGCGCCAGCAGCTTGGAACCGGTCAGGGGGCCTGAGACCCAGTACTTC. This sequence encodes CASSLEPVRGPETQYF. Full variable domain (missing parts from reference TRBV5-1 and TRBJ2-5): KAGVTQTPRYLIKTRGQQVTLSCSPISGHRSVSWYQQTPGQGLQFLFEYFSETQRNKGNFPGRFSGRQFSNSRSEMNVSTLELGDSALYLCASSLEPVRGPETQYFGPGTRLLVL.

The CDR3 sequence: CASSVGQGAGNTIYF. The CDR3 DNA reads as TGTGCCAGCAGCGTGGGACAGGGGGCTGGAAACACCATATATTTT. The chain links TRBV9 to TRBJ1-3; 11 bases agree with TRBD1. Looked up from germline, CDR1 is SGDLS and CDR2 is YYNGEE. Trimming cost V 2 bases and J 2 bases; bases outside gene matches: 0. The CDR3 consists of 15 residues.

The chain joins TRBV28 to TRBJ2-7; 7 nucleotides match TRBD2. This CDR3 contains 16 residues. Germline V gene lookup returns CDR1 MDHEN and CDR2 SYDVKM. V gave up 3 bases and J gave up 4 bases; unmatched junction bases: 12. The CDR3 here is CASSFLLADKGYEQYF. The CDR3 DNA sequence: TGTGCCAGCAGTTTCCTCCTAGCGGACAAGGGATACGAGCAGTACTTC.

The chain carries TRBV6-5 and TRBJ1-2; D perhaps matches TRBD1 (6 bases). Germline V gene sequence: CDR1 MNHEY, CDR2 SVGAGI. The CDR3 length is 11 residues. V was cut by 10 bases and J by 4 bases, with 10 bases left in between. The CDR3 nucleotides are TGTGCCACACAGGGTCGCTATGGCTACACCTTC. Protein sequence: CATQGRYGYTF.

The CDR3 spells CASSWWAREKLFF. The CDR3 region has the DNA TGTGCCAGCAGCTGGTGGGCCCGCGAAAAACTGTTTTTT. The chain is built from TRBV7-2 and TRBJ1-4, with D uncertain. Between the trimmed V and J ends, which lost 4 bases and 8 bases, there was a span of 11 bases. The CDR3 length is 13 residues. Germline V lookup: CDR1 SGHTA, CDR2 FQGNSA.

The chain is built from TRBV9 and TRBJ1-1, with D tentatively TRBD1 (6 bases). The CDR3 extends over 16 amino acids. V lost 3 bases and J lost 1, with 16 bases in between. Germline V CDR1 and CDR2: SGDLS, YYNGEE. The CDR3 loop reads CASSASSVTGNTEAFF. The CDR3 region has the DNA TGTGCCAGCAGCGCCTCCTCCGTGACAGGGAACACTGAAGCTTTCTTT.

The V and J genes are TRBV7-9 and TRBJ2-2, with 8 bases aligning to TRBD2. The CDR3 runs 14 residues. Trimming removed 6 bases from V and 7 bases from J; junction bases left unmatched: 7. Germline V CDR1 and CDR2: SEHNR, FQNEAQ (reference sequence). CDR3 in amino acids: CASRGLAGFGELFF. The CDR3 DNA reads as TGTGCCAGCAGAGGTCTAGCGGGTTTCGGGGAGCTGTTTTTT.

The chain combines TRBV5-1 with TRBJ2-5; D not resolved. V dropped 2 bases and J dropped 1 base, with 6 bases sitting between them. Germline CDR1 SGHRS, CDR2 YFSETQ. The CDR3 covers 13 residues. CDR3 in amino acids: CASSFTVQETQYF. In DNA form, the CDR3 reads TGCGCCAGCAGCTTTACAGTCCAAGAGACCCAGTACTTC.

The rearrangement links TRBV21-1 to TRBJ2-5; the table's D call, TRBD1, was not checked against the DNA. TRBV21-1 corresponds to a pseudogene. The CDR3 extends over 22 amino acids. The CDR3 bases are TGTGCCAGCAGCAAAGAGCTCTTGGGGGACAGGCGGTATGTTAAGAGACAAGAGACCCAGTACTTC. Translating gives CASSKELLGDRRYVKRQETQYF.

The V call is TRBV10-3, the J call TRBJ1-5, with a weak D call TRBD1 (5 bases). CDR3 size: 15 residues. The V end lost 1 base, the J end lost 7 bases, and 14 bases lay between the germline ends. CDR1 ENHRY and CDR2 SYGVKD come from the germline V gene. CDR3 amino acids: CAISEWGEEGQPQHF. The CDR3 region has the DNA TGTGCCATCAGTGAGTGGGGGGAAGAGGGCCAGCCCCAGCATTTT.

The chain carries TRBV12-3 or TRBV12-4 and TRBJ1-2; D not resolved. The CDR3 sequence is 12 residues long. V lost 3 bases, J lost 0 bases, and 2 bases lay in between. The CDR3 is CASSFTNYGYTF. The DNA for the CDR3 is TGTGCCAGCAGTTTTACTAACTATGGCTACACCTTC.

This clone was seen only once. The gene calls are TRBV5-1 and TRBJ1-5; 10 bases agree with TRBD1. Germline values: CDR1 SGHRS, CDR2 YFSETQ. The CDR3 is 15 residues long. The trim removed 5 bases at V and 7 bases at J, leaving 9 bases unmatched. The CDR3: CASRWGTGAEQPQHF. CDR3 in DNA: TGCGCCAGCAGATGGGGGACAGGGGCCGAGCAGCCCCAGCATTTT.

This chain uses TRBV28 with TRBJ1-2, with TRBD1 matching over 8 bases. The V and J ends lost 1 base and 7 bases, in that order; junction bases with no gene match: 2. The CDR3 length is 13 residues. Germline assignment: CDR1 MDHEN and CDR2 SYDVKM. Here the CDR3 reads CASSLSGGRGYTF. The CDR3 DNA sequence: TGTGCCAGCAGTTTATCAGGGGGCCGTGGCTACACCTTC.

V and J are TRBV12-3 or TRBV12-4 and TRBJ2-1; D may be TRBD1 (5 bases). The CDR3 is 12 amino acids. The V end was cut by 6 bases, the J end by 8 bases, with 11 bases between. The CDR3 DNA sequence: TGTGCCAGCAGCCCCACAGGACATGAGCAGTTCTTC. Residues: CASSPTGHEQFF.

The V and J genes are TRBV14 and TRBJ2-5; 12 bases align to TRBD2. The CDR3 totals 17 residues. The germline gives CDR1 SGHDN, CDR2 FVKESK. After removal of 0 bases from V and 5 bases from J, the junction contained 7 bases not matched to a gene. The CDR3 sequence: CASSQDLAGGPGETQYF. CDR3 in DNA: TGTGCCAGCAGCCAAGATCTAGCGGGAGGGCCGGGGGAGACCCAGTACTTC.